The rows below give T cell receptor beta chains drawn from one sample of a study of T cells after posttransplantation cyclophosphamide. Produced via immunoSEQ multiplex PCR; TCRdb's table is partial and in-frame only. The repertoire holds 490 or so clones, 75% to 90% seen once, with approximately 5.7% in the top ten. Sequences were derived from CD4+ T cells sorted from blood, sampled after allogeneic stem cell transplant with posttransplant cyclophosphamide. The receptors were gathered from a female patient between 50 and 59 years old who received an allogeneic stem cell transplant from a related donor, was CMV-positive, and had no GVHD. Some T cells may possibly be graft donor cells. The CDR3 runs from the conserved cysteine through the conserved F or W. Fields, in order: J gene, D gene, CDR3 length, clone size, V gene, CDR3 protein, CDR3 DNA. D genes are given only for firm matches. Expanded clones are given a class, and other clones once, few, many or no size at all.

TRBJ1-4	NA	10	NA	TRBV6-1	CASRREKLFF	TGTGCCAGCAGGCGGGAAAAACTGTTTTTT
TRBJ2-7	NA	15	NA	TRBV6-1	CASSRMQEVAYEQYF	TGTGCCAGCAGTCGCATGCAGGAGGTCGCCTACGAGCAGTACTTC
TRBJ2-2	NA	16	few	TRBV28	CASKVRRYPNTGELFF	TGTGCCAGCAAAGTTAGGAGGTATCCGAACACCGGGGAGCTGTTTTTT
TRBJ2-2	NA	16	once	TRBV6-6	CASSYDRGADTGELFF	TGTGCCAGCAGTTATGACCGGGGGGCCGACACCGGGGAGCTGTTTTTT
TRBJ2-1	TRBD2	18	once	TRBV15	CATSRDPRLAGGGYEQFF	TGTGCCACCAGCAGAGACCCCAGACTAGCGGGGGGTGGTTATGAGCAGTTCTTC
TRBJ2-3	TRBD2	15	NA	TRBV6-1	CASSETSVSTDTQYF	TGTGCCAGCAGTGAAACTAGCGTTAGCACAGATACGCAGTATTTT
TRBJ2-7	TRBD1	18	NA	TRBV7-9	CASSLEFWSTGGSVEQYF	TGTGCCAGCAGCTTAGAATTCTGGAGTACAGGGGGTTCGGTCGAGCAGTACTTC
TRBJ2-5	TRBD2	15	NA	TRBV5-4	CASSLGTSGGETQYF	TGTGCCAGCAGCTTGGGGACTAGCGGGGGGGAGACCCAGTACTTC
TRBJ2-4	TRBD2	16	NA	TRBV6-6	CASSSPGLAGKNIQYF	TGTGCCAGCAGTTCTCCGGGACTAGCGGGAAAAAACATTCAGTACTTC
TRBJ1-6	TRBD1	15	NA	TRBV18	CASSPTGGSNSPLHF	TGTGCCAGCTCTCCAACAGGGGGGTCTAATTCACCCCTCCACTTT
TRBJ2-2	NA	14	NA	TRBV19	CASSIHRDTGELFF	TGTGCCAGTAGTATACACAGGGACACCGGGGAGCTGTTTTTT
TRBJ2-7	NA	13	NA	TRBV18	CASSSSGHGEQYF	TGTGCCAGCTCATCCTCAGGGCATGGCGAGCAGTACTTC
TRBJ2-6	TRBD1	17	NA	TRBV19	CASSKPGQGPGANVLTF	TGTGCCAGTAGTAAGCCGGGACAGGGGCCTGGGGCCAACGTCCTGACTTTC
TRBJ1-5	TRBD1	14	NA	TRBV2	CASSETGGYQPQHF	TGTGCCAGCAGTGAGACAGGGGGCTATCAGCCCCAGCATTTT
TRBJ2-6	NA	19	NA	TRBV18	CASSRSTDIYQSRANVLTF	TGTGCCAGCTCAAGATCGACGGACATTTACCAAAGTCGGGCCAACGTCCTGACTTTC
TRBJ1-4	TRBD1	16	NA	TRBV19	CASSLLSGTGDEKLFF	TGTGCCAGTAGTCTACTCTCCGGGACAGGAGATGAAAAACTGTTTTTT
TRBJ2-2	TRBD1	16	NA	TRBV9	CASSVAGTGNTGELFF	TGTGCCAGCAGCGTAGCTGGGACAGGGAACACCGGGGAGCTGTTTTTT
TRBJ2-3	NA	15	NA	TRBV28	CASRQGGQITDTQYF	TGTGCCAGCAGACAGGGCGGACAGATCACAGATACGCAGTATTTT
TRBJ2-1	TRBD2	15	NA	TRBV6-1	CASSEWVTSEGEQFF	TGTGCCAGCAGTGAATGGGTGACTAGCGAAGGTGAGCAGTTCTTC
TRBJ2-3	TRBD2	17	NA	TRBV7-9	CASSQGLAGGNTDTQYF	TGTGCCAGCAGCCAAGGACTAGCGGGGGGGAACACAGATACGCAGTATTTT
TRBJ1-2	TRBD1	15	NA	TRBV4-1	CASSQEGQGAGGYTF	TGCGCCAGCAGCCAAGAAGGACAGGGGGCAGGTGGCTACACCTTC
TRBJ2-1	TRBD2	16	NA	TRBV2	CASSEALAGGTDEQFF	TGTGCCAGCAGTGAAGCGTTAGCGGGGGGGACGGATGAGCAGTTCTTC
TRBJ2-7	NA	14	NA	TRBV7-9	CASSLSGQSYEQYF	TGTGCCAGCAGCTTATCAGGACAGTCCTACGAGCAGTACTTC
TRBJ2-1	NA	16	once	TRBV7-9	CASSPWSRSSYNEQFF	TGTGCCAGCAGCCCGTGGTCCCGGAGCTCCTACAATGAGCAGTTCTTC
TRBJ2-2	NA	16	NA	TRBV5-1	CASSLSSLQYTGELFF	TGCGCCAGCAGCTTGAGTAGTTTACAGTACACCGGGGAGCTGTTTTTT
TRBJ1-1	TRBD1	16	few	TRBV18	CASSRDRGSMNTEAFF	TGTGCCAGCTCACGGGACAGGGGGAGCATGAACACTGAAGCTTTCTTT
TRBJ1-5	NA	16	NA	TRBV19	CASSIVQGLGNQPQHF	TGTGCCAGTAGTATAGTACAGGGTCTAGGTAATCAGCCCCAGCATTTT
TRBJ2-7	NA	13	NA	TRBV6-1	CASSEAGNYEQYF	TGTGCCAGCAGTGAGGCAGGGAACTACGAGCAGTACTTC
TRBJ2-3	NA	13	NA	TRBV5-1	CASSRLDADTQYF	TGCGCCAGCAGCCGACTAGATGCAGATACGCAGTATTTT
TRBJ2-5	NA	11	once	TRBV20-1	CSARVEETQYF	TGCAGTGCTAGAGTCGAAGAGACCCAGTACTTC
TRBJ2-3	NA	15	NA	TRBV11-2	CASSLEGGATDTQYF	TGTGCCAGCAGCTTAGAGGGGGGGGCAACAGATACGCAGTATTTT
TRBJ2-1	TRBD2	14	few	TRBV29-1	CSVEWSGSEYEQFF	TGCAGCGTTGAATGGAGCGGGAGTGAGTATGAGCAGTTCTTC
TRBJ2-3	NA	15	NA	TRBV28	CASSLLGGSTDTQYF	TGTGCCAGCAGTTTATTGGGGGGTAGCACAGATACGCAGTATTTT
TRBJ2-7	NA	13	NA	TRBV19	CASSITLDYEQYF	TGTGCCAGTAGTATAACACTAGACTACGAGCAGTACTTC
TRBJ1-6	NA	15	NA	TRBV2	CASTGQSSYNSPLHF	TGTGCCAGCACCGGACAGAGCTCCTATAATTCACCCCTCCACTTT
TRBJ2-5	TRBD2	20	NA	TRBV5-1	CASSLSGRVRGGGKKETQYF	TGCGCCAGCAGCTTATCGGGTCGTGTTCGGGGCGGGGGGAAAAAAGAGACCCAGTACTTC
TRBJ1-4	TRBD1	17	NA	TRBV7-2	CASSSTRQGRTNEKLFF	TGTGCCAGCAGCTCCACTAGACAGGGCCGAACTAATGAAAAACTGTTTTTT
TRBJ1-2	TRBD1	14	few	TRBV19	CASSSTGGNYGYTF	TGTGCCAGTAGTTCGACAGGGGGAAACTATGGCTACACCTTC
TRBJ2-5	NA	15	NA	TRBV5-1	CASSLSGEGQETQYF	TGCGCCAGCAGCTTGTCTGGAGAGGGCCAAGAGACCCAGTACTTC
TRBJ1-5	TRBD1	15	few	TRBV30	CAWSVRGRFNQPQHF	TGTGCCTGGAGTGTAAGGGGGCGCTTCAATCAGCCCCAGCATTTT
TRBJ2-2	NA	16	NA	TRBV5-1	CASSLVIFEVAGELFF	TGCGCCAGCAGCTTGGTAATTTTTGAGGTGGCCGGGGAGCTGTTTTTT
TRBJ1-4	NA	17	NA	TRBV5-6	CASSLQGQGAAVGKLFF	TGTGCCAGCAGCTTGCAAGGCCAAGGGGCCGCAGTGGGAAAACTGTTTTTT
TRBJ1-2	NA	13	NA	TRBV29-1	CSVDSLLGDGYTF	TGCAGCGTTGACAGCCTCCTCGGGGATGGCTACACCTTC
TRBJ2-1	TRBD2	14	NA	TRBV7-8	CASGTSGSYNEQFF	TGTGCCAGCGGGACTAGCGGATCCTACAATGAGCAGTTCTTC